Listed below are T cell receptor beta chains from one sample, sequenced in a study of shared clonotypes between healthy human individuals. Only in-frame clones appear in the TCRdb table, and some are missing; sequencing was by immunoSEQ multiplex PCR. Here the sample spans hundreds of thousands of clones, 95% to 98% being singletons. The material sequenced was naive CD8+ T cells sorted from blood. These receptors all stem from a man aged 30 to 39 in good health. CDR3s include the opening cysteine and the closing phenylalanine or tryptophan. The D gene is left open where the match is weak. Rows give clone size only sometimes, using once, few, many, or a class for an expanded clone.

abundance	v_gene	j_gene	d_gene	CDR3aa	CDR3nt
NA	TRBV7-9	TRBJ2-5	NA	CASSSAPFSGAEETQYF	TGTGCCAGCAGCTCCGCCCCATTCTCGGGGGCGGAAGAGACCCAGTACTTC
NA	TRBV23-1	TRBJ2-5	NA	CASSQGLVTQYF	TGCGCCAGCAGTCAGGGTTTAGTGACCCAGTACTTC
NA	TRBV7-9	TRBJ2-3	NA	CASSPGTNPSTDTQYF	TGTGCCAGCAGCCCAGGGACAAACCCTAGCACAGATACGCAGTATTTT
once	TRBV11-2	TRBJ2-7	NA	CASSPKENAYEQYF	TGTGCCAGCAGCCCTAAAGAGAATGCCTACGAGCAGTACTTC
NA	TRBV11-2	TRBJ2-1	NA	CASSSAGVGGSYSYNEQFF	TGTGCCAGCAGCTCCGCAGGGGTGGGGGGGAGTTACTCCTACAATGAGCAGTTCTTC
NA	TRBV29-1	TRBJ2-7	TRBD1	CSVENAGTGSYEQYF	TGCAGCGTTGAAAATGCCGGGACAGGGTCCTACGAGCAGTACTTC
NA	TRBV29-1	TRBJ1-2	TRBD1	CSVVPVGGYYGYTF	TGCAGCGTTGTTCCTGTAGGGGGCTACTATGGCTACACCTTC
NA	TRBV7-2	TRBJ1-2	NA	CASSLGGADGYTF	TGTGCCAGCAGCTTAGGGGGGGCCGATGGCTACACCTTC
NA	TRBV5-4	TRBJ2-5	NA	CASSSWDGLLETQYF	TGTGCCAGCAGCAGCTGGGACGGCCTGCTTGAGACCCAGTACTTC
NA	TRBV5-1	TRBJ2-7	TRBD1	CASSLVETGIYEQYF	TGCGCCAGCAGCTTGGTCGAGACAGGGATCTACGAGCAGTACTTC